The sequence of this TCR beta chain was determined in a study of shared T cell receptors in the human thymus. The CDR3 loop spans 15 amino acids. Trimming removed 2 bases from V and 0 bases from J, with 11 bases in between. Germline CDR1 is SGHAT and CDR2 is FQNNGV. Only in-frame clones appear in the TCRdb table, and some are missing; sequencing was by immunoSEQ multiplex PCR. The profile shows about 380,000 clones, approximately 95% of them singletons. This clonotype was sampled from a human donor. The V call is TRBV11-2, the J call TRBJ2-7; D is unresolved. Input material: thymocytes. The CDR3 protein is CASSLPTLSSYEQYF. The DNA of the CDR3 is TGTGCCAGCAGCTTACCTACTCTGAGCTCCTACGAGCAGTACTTC.